This TCR beta chain is from a study of CD8 T cells in ankylosing spondylitis. Study-wide results and caveats: It was reported that disease-linked clones were significantly enriched in matched ankylosing spondylitis synovial fluid.

TCRdb re-called the 5' RACE reads through MiXCR, storing one row per CDR3 protein. The data contain a few hundred thousand distinct CDR3 sequences, less than 25% of them singletons. Points on this clonotype: Antigen: not known.

Trimming pared 0 bases from V and 5 bases from J, leaving 9 bases between. Germline-derived CDR1 and CDR2 are ENHRY and SYGVKD. The CDR3 spans 14 residues. The J gene is TRBJ2-3, the V gene TRBV10-3; D possibly corresponds to TRBD1 (6 bases). The TCR was taken from a female donor with ankylosing spondylitis or in good health (not recorded which). The material sequenced was blood, either unsorted or a sorted T cell fraction (not recorded which). The CDR3 loop is CAISESGGRDTQYF. The CDR3 DNA reads TGTGCCATCAGTGAGTCAGGGGGTAGAGATACGCAGTATTTT.